Below are 27 T cell receptor beta chains sequenced from a single sample in a study of T cell responses to AZD1222 COVID-19 vaccine. Clones were sequenced by immunoSEQ multiplex PCR, and TCRdb holds only the in-frame ones, with some missing. The table lists 95,000 to 150,000 clones, around 87% of them singletons. Sequences were derived from peripheral blood, sampled 28 days after the second AZD1222 dose. The source of these receptors is an adult who received the AZD1222 COVID-19 vaccine.

J is TRBJ2-5 and V is TRBV13; D gene ambiguous. Germline lookup yields CDR1 PRHDT and CDR2 FYEKMQ (reference sequence). Trimming removed 0 bases at V and 5 bases at J, with 16 bases between. The CDR3 is made up of 16 amino acids. The CDR3 nucleotides are TGTGCCAGCAGCTTAGGCCTCCCGGGCCAGTGGGAGACCCAGTACTTC. Translating it yields CASSLGLPGQWETQYF.

The chain uses TRBV3-1 (or the pseudogene TRBV3-2) and TRBJ2-1; D gene uncertain. This CDR3 comprises 15 residues. V was cut by 0 bases and J by 5 bases, with 11 bases left in between. Germline V gives CDR1 LGHDT, CDR2 YNNKEL (reference sequence). The CDR3 protein is CASSQDVAANNEQFF. The CDR3 nucleotides read TGTGCCAGCAGCCAAGATGTGGCGGCTAACAATGAGCAGTTCTTC.

The rearrangement joins TRBV11-2 to TRBJ1-4; D is unresolved. V gave up 0 bases and J gave up 3 bases, with 20 bases separating them. Germline V gene sequence: CDR1 SGHAT, CDR2 FQNNGV. The CDR3 totals 19 residues. The CDR3 protein is CASSLEGSFQSGANEKLFF. CDR3 DNA sequence: TGTGCCAGCAGCTTAGAAGGCTCGTTCCAGTCTGGGGCTAATGAAAAACTGTTTTTT.

This rearrangement joins TRBV19 to TRBJ1-4; a weak D match, TRBD1 (5 bases). Germline values: CDR1 LNHDA, CDR2 SQIVND (reference sequence). The CDR3 is 13 residues long. The V end was cut by 6 bases, the J end by 7 bases, with 12 bases between. The CDR3 DNA is TGTGCCAGTAGGGACAACCCAATTGAAAAACTGTTTTTT. Translating it yields CASRDNPIEKLFF.

The genes are TRBV10-3 and TRBJ2-3; 9 nucleotides match TRBD2. Trimming at V came to 5 bases and at J to 0 bases, leaving 3 bases not matched to a gene. CDR1 is ENHRY and CDR2 is SYGVKD in the germline V gene. This CDR3 is 15 amino acids long. The CDR3 here is CAISPSGVSTDTQYF. CDR3 DNA sequence: TGTGCCATCAGTCCTAGCGGGGTGAGCACAGATACGCAGTATTTT.

This chain's CDR3 is CASSLETGATEQYF. The CDR3 region has the DNA TGTGCCAGCAGCTTAGAGACAGGGGCTACCGAGCAGTACTTC. This chain links TRBV7-9 with TRBJ2-7; the match to TRBD1 covers 8 bases. V lost 1 base to trimming and J lost 6 bases; unmatched junction nucleotides: 5. Germline CDR1 reads SEHNR; CDR2 reads FQNEAQ (reference sequence). CDR3 length: 14 residues.

This chain uses TRBV2 with TRBJ2-3, with 10 bases matching TRBD1. This CDR3 spans 14 amino acids. CDR1 is SNHLY and CDR2 is FYNNEI in the germline V gene. Trimming took 6 bases from V and 6 from J; bases not matched to a gene: 6. CDR3 loop: CASSRTGGGDTQYF. In DNA form, the CDR3 reads TGTGCCAGCAGCCGGACAGGGGGTGGGGATACGCAGTATTTT.

The V gene is TRBV19, the J gene TRBJ1-6, with 7 bases identical to TRBD1. The CDR3 length is 15 residues. Trimming took 4 bases from V and 6 from J; bases not matched to a gene: 6. Germline values: CDR1 LNHDA, CDR2 SQIVND (reference sequence). The CDR3 spells CASSKGGPINSPLHF. The DNA of the CDR3 is TGTGCCAGTAGTAAAGGGGGCCCGATTAATTCACCCCTCCACTTT. Filled out from reference TRBV19 and TRBJ1-6, the complete variable domain reads DGGITQSPKYLFRKEGQNVTLSCEQNLNHDAMYWYRQDPGQGLRLIYYSQIVNDFQKGDIAEGYSVSREKKESFPLTVTSAQKNPTAFYLCASSKGGPINSPLHFGNGTRLTVT.

This clone was detected only once. The chain recombines TRBV10-3 with TRBJ1-1, with D perhaps matching TRBD1 (6 bases). Germline CDR1 ENHRY, CDR2 SYGVKD. The CDR3 has 16 residues. V was shortened by 4 bases and J by 2 bases, with 17 bases between the two germline ends. CDR3 residues: CAISGDNRGGNTEAFF. DNA of the CDR3: TGTGCCATCAGTGGGGACAATCGGGGGGGAAACACTGAAGCTTTCTTT.

V is TRBV2 and J is TRBJ2-5; the D gene is possibly TRBD1 (5 bases). The CDR3 spans 12 residues. CDR1 and CDR2 from the germline V gene are SNHLY and FYNNEI. V dropped 7 bases and J dropped 6 bases, with 12 bases sitting between them. CDR3 bases: TGTGCCAGCACCTCAGGGTTGAAGACCCAGTACTTC. This encodes CASTSGLKTQYF.

The rearrangement links TRBV27 to TRBJ2-7; 8 bases map to TRBD2. This CDR3 is 14 amino acids long. Germline loops: CDR1 MNHEY, CDR2 SMNVEV (reference sequence). Here the CDR3 DNA reads TGTGTTTCTTATCCACGGGGGGGGGACTACGAGCAGTACTTC. It specifies CVSYPRGGDYEQYF.

This clone was counted once. The J gene is TRBJ1-4, the V gene TRBV5-4; D gene unclear. Trimming cost V 4 bases and J 8 bases, with 18 bases left between them. From germline, CDR1 is SGHNT and CDR2 YYREEE (reference sequence). The CDR3 extends over 15 amino acids. The CDR3 loop is CASSPQPGPWEKLFF. The CDR3, as DNA: TGTGCCAGCAGCCCCCAACCGGGCCCCTGGGAAAAACTGTTTTTT.

This chain joins TRBV28 and TRBJ1-3; tentative D call: TRBD1 (5 bases). The germline V gene has CDR1 MDHEN and CDR2 SYDVKM. V was pared by 10 bases and J by 0 bases, with 19 bases between. The CDR3 has 16 residues. The CDR3 DNA reads TGTGCCACCTGCCCCCCGGGACGGTCCTCTGGAAACACCATATATTTT. Residues: CATCPPGRSSGNTIYF.

The chain couples TRBV19 to TRBJ1-3, with D unresolved. The germline gives CDR1 LNHDA, CDR2 SQIVND (reference sequence). V was cut by 5 bases and J by 0 bases, with 8 bases left in between. The CDR3 is made up of 14 amino acids. The DNA of the CDR3 is TGTGCCAGTAGTCCACAGCACTCTGGAAACACCATATATTTT. Translating gives CASSPQHSGNTIYF.

The chain recombines TRBV6-1 with TRBJ1-2, with D perhaps TRBD1 (5 bases). V lost 3 bases to trimming and J lost 3 bases, with 11 bases between them. The CDR3 loop spans 14 amino acids. Germline CDR1 reads MNHNS; CDR2 reads SASEGT. In DNA form, the CDR3 reads TGTGCCAGCAGTGACCCGGGCAGGGACTATGGCTACACCTTC. Translation: CASSDPGRDYGYTF.

The V gene is TRBV12-5, the J gene TRBJ1-5; D not resolved. Germline CDR1 reads LGHNT; CDR2 reads FRNRAP. With 6 bases removed from V and 4 bases from J, the gap between germline ends came to 10 bases. This CDR3 is built from 13 residues. CDR3 protein: CASGPEPNQPQHF. The CDR3 nucleotides read TGTGCTAGTGGCCCTGAACCGAATCAGCCCCAGCATTTT. The full variable domain, its missing parts supplied by reference TRBV12-5 and TRBJ1-5, is DARVTQTPRHKVTEMGQEVTMRCQPILGHNTVFWYRQTMMQGLELLAYFRNRAPLDDSGMPKDRFSAEMPDATLATLKIQPSEPRDSAVYFCASGPEPNQPQHFGDGTRLSIL.

The count of this clone is one. The chain is built from TRBV7-2 and TRBJ1-5; a weak D match, TRBD1 (5 bases). The ends were cut back, 1 base at V and 5 bases at J, with 9 bases in the middle. The CDR3 is 14 residues long. Germline V CDR1 and CDR2: SGHTA, FQGNSA. The CDR3 nucleotides read TGTGCCAGCAGCTTAGGGGTCAGGGATCAGCCCCAGCATTTT. Encoded protein: CASSLGVRDQPQHF.

V usage is TRBV5-6 and J usage is TRBJ2-1; 10 positions match TRBD2. The CDR3 is made up of 15 amino acids. The ends lost 0 bases at V and 6 bases at J; junction bases unmatched: 3. Per the germline V gene, CDR1 is SGHDT and CDR2 is YYEEEE. In nucleotides, the CDR3 is TGTGCCAGCAGCTTGGGGACTAGCGGTTTCAATGAGCAGTTCTTC. It translates to CASSLGTSGFNEQFF.

This clone has only one observation. V usage is TRBV10-3 and J usage is TRBJ1-5, with unresolved D. The CDR3 extends over 13 amino acids. Trimming stripped 4 bases from V and 8 bases from J, with 12 bases between. Per the germline V gene, CDR1 is ENHRY and CDR2 is SYGVKD. DNA for the CDR3: TGTGCCATCAGTGGGAGCAGAGTAGAGCCCCAGCATTTT. It yields the protein CAISGSRVEPQHF.

The CDR3 loop reads CATSDLPADNHEQFF. The CDR3 DNA reads as TGTGCCACCAGTGATTTGCCAGCGGATAACCATGAGCAGTTCTTC. This rearrangement joins TRBV24-1 to TRBJ2-1; the D gene is possibly TRBD2 (5 bases). V was shortened by 0 bases and J by 8 bases, with 13 bases between the two germline ends. The CDR3 length is 15 residues. The V gene's germline CDR1 is KGHDR and CDR2 SFDVKD.

This clone appeared many times. The J gene is TRBJ1-1, the V gene TRBV6-2 or TRBV6-3; no clear D gene. This CDR3 spans 12 amino acids. The V gene's germline CDR1 is MNHEY and CDR2 SVGEGT. With 4 bases removed from V and 7 bases from J, the gap between germline ends came to 10 bases. In DNA, the CDR3 is TGTGCCAGCAGTTGGGGTGGAAGTGAAGCTTTCTTT. This sequence encodes CASSWGGSEAFF.

This clone was counted only a few times. The chain uses TRBV5-5 and TRBJ1-1; possibly TRBD1 for D (6 bases). This CDR3 contains 15 residues. V was pared by 3 bases and J by 11 bases, with 23 bases between. Germline CDR1 SGHKS, CDR2 YYEKEE (reference sequence). The CDR3 here is CASSSKGDGTAAAFF. In DNA form, the CDR3 reads TGTGCCAGCAGCTCAAAGGGGGACGGGACGGCTGCTGCTTTCTTT.

This clone has just one count. This chain links TRBV28 with TRBJ1-2; D is uncertain. Trimming shortened V by 2 bases and J by 1 base, and 8 bases separated the two germline ends. Germline V gene sequence: CDR1 MDHEN, CDR2 SYDVKM. This CDR3 is built from 14 residues. The DNA of the CDR3 is TGTGCCAGCAGTTTAGCCGGGTATAACTATGGCTACACCTTC. Its protein product is CASSLAGYNYGYTF.

This clone showed up just once. The CDR3 nucleotides read TGTGCCAGCAGCCCGGCCGTGACAGGCGGCTATGGCTACACCTTC. Its protein product is CASSPAVTGGYGYTF. The chain recombines TRBV3-1 (or the pseudogene TRBV3-2) with TRBJ1-2; D may be TRBD1 (6 bases). The germline V and J ends were trimmed by 4 bases and 4 bases, with 16 bases remaining between them. This CDR3 is 15 amino acids long. Germline V gene sequence: CDR1 LGHDT, CDR2 YNNKEL (reference sequence).

The chain combines TRBV7-2 with TRBJ1-4; 10 bases are a match to TRBD1. Germline V gene data show CDR1 as SGHTA and CDR2 as FQGNSA. The ends lost 3 bases at V and 8 bases at J; junction bases unmatched: 6. This CDR3 has 15 residues. CDR3 protein: CASSFTGTGVEKLFF. DNA of the CDR3: TGTGCCAGCAGCTTCACCGGGACAGGGGTCGAAAAACTGTTTTTT.

This chain links TRBV19 with TRBJ2-5; D possibly corresponds to TRBD2 (5 bases). The CDR3 spans 14 residues. Germline CDR1 LNHDA, CDR2 SQIVND (reference sequence). The germline V and J ends were trimmed by 3 bases and 5 bases, with 13 bases remaining between them. The CDR3 is CASSIRKGGETQYF. CDR3 DNA: TGTGCCAGTAGTATTCGGAAGGGCGGGGAGACCCAGTACTTC.

The V call is TRBV2, the J call TRBJ1-5; no definite D call. Germline CDR1 reads SNHLY; CDR2 reads FYNNEI. The V end was cut by 1 base, the J end by 7 bases, with 14 bases between. The CDR3 has 15 residues. The CDR3 region has the DNA TGTGCCAGCAGTGAAGGATTTCACCGGGGACAGCCCCAGCATTTT. Amino acids: CASSEGFHRGQPQHF.